This T cell receptor (beta chain) was recorded in a study of T-cell reconstitution after alpha-beta-depleted transplantation in children. Whole-study results and caveats: Most T-cell counts and diversity one year after the transplant came from T cells that were newly produced. Several hundred rapidly expanded clones from non-depleted graft cells reportedly supplied alpha-beta T cells about two months post-transplant.

There are many counts of this clonotype. No antigen is known for it. For TCRbeta, the library was prepared with unique molecular identifiers. One entry per CDR3 protein, called by TCRdb with MiXCR from the PCR reads. The sample has about 460,000 distinct CDR3 sequences; roughly 11% are singletons. V shed 4 bases, J shed 1 base, and the junction held 4 bases outside the gene matches. This CDR3 region has 14 residues. Germline V gene lookup returns CDR1 SGHRS and CDR2 YFSETQ. The sequence was collected from a female patient aged 2 to 10 who had a stem cell transplant for aplastic anemia, so the T cells may come from the graft donor. The chain carries TRBV5-1 and TRBJ2-5; 7 bases align to TRBD2. The input for sequencing was PBMCs, mostly from graft donor cells, taken 180 days after TCRalphabeta/CD19-depleted stem cell transplant. The CDR3 here is CASSTSSGQETQYF. The CDR3 DNA is TGCGCCAGCAGCACGTCTAGCGGCCAAGAGACCCAGTACTTC. Filled out from reference TRBV5-1 and TRBJ2-5, the complete variable domain reads KAGVTQTPRYLIKTRGQQVTLSCSPISGHRSVSWYQQTPGQGLQFLFEYFSETQRNKGNFPGRFSGRQFSNSRSEMNVSTLELGDSALYLCASSTSSGQETQYFGPGTRLLVL.